This passage covers 32 T cell receptor beta chains from one sample sequenced in a study of blood T cell repertoires in COVID-19. Here immunoSEQ multiplex PCR was the method, and the copy in TCRdb shows in-frame clones only, minus some. The repertoire holds about 190,000 clones, more than 85% seen once, with around 1.1% in the top ten. Sequencing used peripheral blood. Receptor source: a young man with acute or convalescent COVID-19.

J is TRBJ2-5 and V is TRBV4-2; 15 bases are a match to TRBD2. Per germline, CDR1 LGHNA and CDR2 YNFKEQ. CDR3 length: 16 amino acids. V lost 5 bases, J lost 2 bases, and 3 bases stayed unmatched. The chain's CDR3 is CASSRTSGGEQETQYF. The CDR3 DNA is TGTGCCAGCAGCAGGACTAGCGGGGGGGAACAAGAGACCCAGTACTTC.

This chain connects TRBV2 to TRBJ1-1; 7 positions agree with TRBD1. Germline assignment: CDR1 SNHLY and CDR2 FYNNEI. The CDR3 is 15 amino acids. V shed 5 bases, J shed 4 bases, and the junction held 10 bases outside the gene matches. CDR3 amino acids: CASSLTATGITEAFF. In nucleotides, the CDR3 is TGTGCCAGCAGTCTAACTGCGACAGGGATCACTGAAGCTTTCTTT.

V gene TRBV28 combines with J gene TRBJ2-5; D is unclear. The germline V gene has CDR1 MDHEN and CDR2 SYDVKM. The germline V and J ends were trimmed by 10 bases and 3 bases, with 15 bases remaining between them. The CDR3 consists of 13 residues. CDR3 loop: CATRYRVKETQYF. The CDR3 coding sequence is TGTGCCACCCGGTACAGAGTTAAAGAGACCCAGTACTTC.

This chain connects TRBV3-1 (or the pseudogene TRBV3-2) to TRBJ1-2; perhaps TRBD1 as D (5 bases). Trimming stripped 0 bases from V and 8 bases from J, with 13 bases between. CDR1 and CDR2 (germline): LGHDT, YNNKEL (reference sequence). CDR3 length: 14 residues. The CDR3 protein is CASSQEGRARGYTF. CDR3 sequence (DNA): TGTGCCAGCAGCCAAGAGGGCAGGGCACGCGGCTACACCTTC.

The chain has TRBV29-1 and TRBJ2-3; D is unclear. The germline V gene has CDR1 SQVTM and CDR2 ANQGSEA. The V and J ends lost 6 bases and 6 bases respectively, with 13 bases between them. The CDR3 runs to 12 residues. The CDR3 reads CSVPPRSDTQYF. In DNA, the CDR3 is TGCAGCGTCCCCCCTAGGAGTGATACGCAGTATTTT.

The genes are TRBV10-1 and TRBJ2-3, with TRBD1 matching 11 bases. Germline V gene data show CDR1 as WNHNN and CDR2 as SYGVQD (reference sequence). V dropped 10 bases and J dropped 4; count of bases not matched to a gene: 7. The CDR3 sequence is 14 residues long. This CDR3 reads CATTRDRGSDTQYF. CDR3 in DNA: TGCGCCACCACCCGGGACAGGGGGTCAGATACGCAGTATTTT.

The V call is TRBV27, the J call TRBJ2-7; 10 bases are a match to TRBD1. CDR3 length: 15 residues. V gave up 3 bases and J gave up 2 bases; unmatched junction bases: 4. Germline assignment: CDR1 MNHEY and CDR2 SMNVEV (reference sequence). The CDR3 loop is CASSLGQGFTYEQYF. CDR3 DNA: TGTGCCAGCAGTTTGGGACAGGGGTTCACCTACGAGCAGTACTTC.

V gene TRBV4-2 combines with J gene TRBJ2-5; 13 nucleotides align to TRBD2. Germline V CDR1 and CDR2: LGHNA, YNFKEQ. This CDR3 contains 17 residues. V lost 4 bases to trimming and J lost 1 base; unmatched junction nucleotides: 6. The CDR3 region has the DNA TGTGCCAGCAGCCGGCCAGGGACTAGCGGGACCCAAGAGACCCAGTACTTC. This sequence encodes CASSRPGTSGTQETQYF.

CDR3 nucleotide sequence: TGTGCCAGCAGTTACTCAAACAGGGCGGGTGAGCAGTTCTTC. Translated, it gives CASSYSNRAGEQFF. The chain has TRBV6-6 and TRBJ2-1, with a possible D match to TRBD1 (6 bases). V lost 0 bases and J lost 9, with 12 bases in between. Germline V gene lookup returns CDR1 MNHNY and CDR2 SVGAGI (reference sequence). This CDR3 is built from 14 residues.

J is TRBJ2-3 and V is TRBV19; the match to TRBD2 covers 8 bases. V trimming: 8 bases; J trimming: 2 bases; junction bases outside the gene matches: 12. Germline CDR1 LNHDA, CDR2 SQIVND (reference sequence). This CDR3 comprises 16 residues. CDR3 DNA: TGTGCCAGTCGACCAGCGGGGGCCGTACACACAGATACGCAGTATTTT. It codes for CASRPAGAVHTDTQYF.

J is TRBJ1-1 and V is TRBV20-1; TRBD1 matches at 8 bases. J gave up 10 bases and V 4 bases, and 5 bases lay outside the gene matches. The CDR3 covers 11 residues. From germline, CDR1 is DFQATT and CDR2 SNEGSKA (reference sequence). CDR3 amino acids: CSATRGRGAFF. The DNA for the CDR3 is TGCAGTGCTACCAGGGGGCGTGGAGCTTTCTTT.

The chain combines TRBV4-2 with TRBJ2-1, with 12 bases matching TRBD2. Per germline, CDR1 LGHNA and CDR2 YNFKEQ. There are 16 residues in the CDR3. J lost 2 bases, V lost 1 base, and 0 bases had no gene match. CDR3 nucleotides: TGTGCCAGCAGCCAAGGACTAGCGGGGGCCTACAATGAGCAGTTCTTC. Translating gives CASSQGLAGAYNEQFF.

V gene TRBV18 combines with J gene TRBJ2-5; the match to TRBD2 covers 10 bases. This CDR3 is built from 15 residues. The V and J ends lost 5 bases and 2 bases, in that order; junction bases with no gene match: 5. CDR1 and CDR2 from the germline V gene are KGHSH and LQKENI. The CDR3 protein is CASSKAGGMQETQYF. CDR3 DNA sequence: TGTGCCAGCTCAAAAGCGGGGGGGATGCAAGAGACCCAGTACTTC.

CDR3 sequence: CANTGTDEKLFF. Here the CDR3 DNA reads TGTGCCAATACCGGGACAGATGAAAAACTGTTTTTT. The rearrangement joins TRBV19 to TRBJ1-4; 7 bases fit TRBD1. Germline CDR1 is LNHDA and CDR2 is SQIVND (reference sequence). The V segment lost 10 bases and the J segment 6 bases; nucleotides outside the gene matches: 5. The CDR3 consists of 12 residues.

Remarks on this clone: The junction and the germline gene differ at one end; a read error may be behind it. The genes are TRBV28 and TRBJ1-2; TRBD1 aligns across 10 bases. This CDR3 region has 13 residues. The germline gives CDR1 MDHEN, CDR2 SYDVKM. The CDR3 DNA reads TGTGCCAGCAGGCCGGGACAGGGGACTTCAGGGGCCTTC. This encodes CASRPGQGTSGAF.

The chain carries TRBV5-4 and TRBJ2-3; D is perhaps TRBD1 (5 bases). V shed 1 base and J shed 2 bases, with 8 bases lying between them. The CDR3 runs 14 residues. Germline V lookup: CDR1 SGHNT, CDR2 YYREEE (reference sequence). The CDR3 loop reads CASSLNRYTDTQYF. The CDR3 region has the DNA TGTGCCAGCAGCTTGAACAGGTACACAGATACGCAGTATTTT.

The chain recombines TRBV9 with TRBJ1-3; D remains ambiguous. Trimming left V 2 bases short and J 0 bases short, with 9 bases between. CDR3 size: 15 residues. Germline-derived CDR1 and CDR2 are SGDLS and YYNGEE. The CDR3 is CASSVLGDSGNTIYF. CDR3 sequence (DNA): TGTGCCAGCAGCGTGCTGGGAGACTCTGGAAACACCATATATTTT.

The rearrangement links TRBV30 to TRBJ2-1; 14 positions match TRBD2. The CDR3 has 15 amino acids. CDR1 and CDR2 from the germline V gene are GTSNPN and SVGIG (reference sequence). The junction had 6 bases not matched to a gene; V was cut back by 5 bases and J by 6 bases. CDR3 sequence: CAWSPGLAGVNEQFF. In nucleotides, the CDR3 is TGTGCCTGGTCCCCGGGACTAGCGGGAGTCAATGAGCAGTTCTTC.

This sequence joins TRBV12-3 or TRBV12-4 and TRBJ1-5; no firm D call. Trimming cost V 1 base and J 5 bases, with 6 bases left between them. This CDR3 is 13 amino acids long. The CDR3 spells CASSLGGYQPQHF. The CDR3 nucleotides read TGTGCCAGCAGTTTAGGCGGATATCAGCCCCAGCATTTT.

The chain couples TRBV11-2 to TRBJ1-1; D may be TRBD1 (5 bases). The CDR3 length is 15 residues. Germline V gene lookup returns CDR1 SGHAT and CDR2 FQNNGV. V was pared by 0 bases and J by 7 bases, with 15 bases between. CDR3 bases: TGTGCCAGCAGCTTAGATCTGGAGGGAGACAGTGAAGCTTTCTTT. Translation gives CASSLDLEGDSEAFF.

V usage is TRBV19 and J usage is TRBJ2-2, with TRBD1 matching 8 bases. This CDR3 spans 14 amino acids. V shed 10 bases and J 3 bases; nucleotides not matched to a gene: 7. The V gene's germline CDR1 is LNHDA and CDR2 SQIVND (reference sequence). The DNA of the CDR3 is TGTGCCACCAGGACAGGGTACGACACCGGGGAGCTGTTTTTT. Protein: CATRTGYDTGELFF.

This clone was seen a single time. V gene TRBV19 combines with J gene TRBJ1-1; no clear D. Trimming removed 4 bases from V and 1 base from J, with 13 bases in between. Germline CDR1 LNHDA, CDR2 SQIVND (reference sequence). The CDR3 runs to 15 residues. In DNA form, the CDR3 reads TGTGCCAGTAGTACCCTCGAGGGTTGGAACACTGAAGCTTTCTTT. Protein: CASSTLEGWNTEAFF.

The V gene is TRBV30, the J gene TRBJ1-6, with 8 bases fitting TRBD1. V trimming: 2 bases; J trimming: 13 bases; junction bases outside the gene matches: 13. Germline assignment: CDR1 GTSNPN and CDR2 SVGIG (reference sequence). CDR3 size: 15 residues. The CDR3 DNA reads TGTGCCTGGAGTCCAGGGGGCAATCTAATAGGGCCCCTCCACTTT. This gives the protein CAWSPGGNLIGPLHF.

The chain joins TRBV5-1 to TRBJ1-1; no firm D call. CDR3 length equals 14 residues. V lost 3 bases to trimming and J lost 4 bases, with 13 bases between them. Germline assignment: CDR1 SGHRS and CDR2 YFSETQ. Here the CDR3 reads CASSSQALGTEAFF. The DNA for the CDR3 is TGCGCCAGCAGCTCCCAGGCCCTGGGCACTGAAGCTTTCTTT.

The chain employs TRBV6-6 and TRBJ2-5; 8 nucleotides line up with TRBD1. Germline V lookup: CDR1 MNHNY, CDR2 SVGAGI (reference sequence). The CDR3 is 15 residues long. Trimming cost V 5 bases and J 5 bases; bases outside gene matches: 10. CDR3 residues: CASSPGQGTAETQYF. In nucleotides, the CDR3 is TGTGCCAGCAGTCCCGGACAGGGCACCGCGGAGACCCAGTACTTC.

The chain carries TRBV28 and TRBJ2-7, with 10 positions matching TRBD1. The trim removed 4 bases at V and 3 bases at J, leaving 12 bases unmatched. This CDR3 comprises 17 residues. The germline CDR1 and CDR2 sequences are MDHEN and SYDVKM. The CDR3 nucleotides are TGTGCCAGCAGTTCCCCTGTTGGGACAGGGGCCGGCTACGAGCAGTACTTC. Its protein is CASSSPVGTGAGYEQYF.

V gene TRBV28 combines with J gene TRBJ1-2; D gene ambiguous. V dropped 5 bases and J dropped 4 bases, with 14 bases sitting between them. The CDR3 runs 14 residues. Germline-derived CDR1 and CDR2 are MDHEN and SYDVKM. The CDR3 nucleotides are TGTGCCAGCAGTCTTGGATCGGGGTCCTATGGCTACACCTTC. Translating gives CASSLGSGSYGYTF.

V and J are TRBV27 and TRBJ1-1; no reliable D call. The CDR3 has 15 amino acids. Germline lookup yields CDR1 MNHEY and CDR2 SMNVEV (reference sequence). The V end was cut by 6 bases, the J end by 0 bases, with 14 bases between. In DNA, the CDR3 is TGTGCCAGCAGCCGAGCGATCCCTCTGAACACTGAAGCTTTCTTT. Amino acids: CASSRAIPLNTEAFF.

The chain joins TRBV19 to TRBJ1-1; D gene ambiguous. The CDR3 loop spans 13 amino acids. The germline V and J ends were trimmed by 2 bases and 1 base, with 5 bases remaining between them. The germline gives CDR1 LNHDA, CDR2 SQIVND (reference sequence). CDR3 in DNA: TGTGCCAGTAGTATAATCGGGAACACTGAAGCTTTCTTT. As protein: CASSIIGNTEAFF.

CDR3 protein: CASREGGTNEKLFF. The DNA for the CDR3 is TGTGCCAGCAGGGAGGGTGGGACTAATGAAAAACTGTTTTTT. The chain has TRBV28 and TRBJ1-4; D is unclear. The CDR3 is 14 amino acids. The germline V and J ends were trimmed by 6 bases and 2 bases, with 10 bases remaining between them. Per germline, CDR1 MDHEN and CDR2 SYDVKM.

CDR3 amino acids: CATSTGLNTEAFF. In DNA, the CDR3 is TGTGCCACCAGTACGGGGTTGAACACTGAAGCTTTCTTT. The chain joins TRBV24-1 to TRBJ1-1; the D is unclear. CDR1 is KGHDR, CDR2 SFDVKD, per germline. Trimming removed 6 bases at V and 0 bases at J, with 7 bases between. The CDR3 is 13 residues long.

The chain links TRBV6-4 to TRBJ1-2; TRBD1 might be the D (6 bases). CDR1 is MRHNA, CDR2 SNTAGT, per germline. The CDR3 is 13 residues long. V was shortened by 6 bases and J by 5 bases, with 13 bases between the two germline ends. CDR3 loop: CASRKDRTYGYTF. CDR3 DNA sequence: TGTGCCAGCAGGAAGGACAGAACATATGGCTACACCTTC.